Shown below are 14 T cell receptor beta chains from a single sample sequenced in a study of technical replicates of blood from a few donors. Libraries were prepared by immunoSEQ multiplex PCR; TCRdb keeps only in-frame clonotypes and omits some of them. The sample lists 100,000 or so clones, 90% to 97% occurring once. Sequencing was carried out using T cells isolated from PBMCs. These receptors were taken from a human donor in good health.

This sequence joins TRBV10-3 and TRBJ2-7; 8 bases fit TRBD1. Losses at the gene ends were 6 bases for V and 3 bases for J; bases not matched to a gene: 4. This CDR3 comprises 13 residues. CDR1 and CDR2 (germline): ENHRY, SYGVKD. The CDR3, as DNA: TGTGCCATCAGGGGGACAGGAGACTACGAGCAGTACTTC. Translated: CAIRGTGDYEQYF.

DNA for the CDR3: TGTGCCAGCCTGAAAGGAGGGGATAAAGAGACCCAGTACTTC. As protein: CASLKGGDKETQYF. The rearrangement joins TRBV21-1 to TRBJ2-5; TRBD2, the table's D call, was not compared with the DNA. TRBV21-1 is assigned pseudogene status. The CDR3 consists of 14 residues.

This chain connects TRBV9 to TRBJ1-2, with TRBD1 as a possible D gene (5 bases). The CDR3 totals 15 residues. Germline CDR1 and CDR2: SGDLS and YYNGEE. Trimming removed 0 bases at V and 4 bases at J, with 13 bases between. DNA of the CDR3: TGTGCCAGCAGCGTAGACAGGACAAGAGGCTATGGCTACACCTTC. Its translation: CASSVDRTRGYGYTF.

This chain uses TRBV7-3 with TRBJ2-7; D is possibly TRBD2 (6 bases). The CDR3 is 14 residues long. The V gene's germline CDR1 is SGHTA and CDR2 FQGTGA. The germline V and J ends were trimmed by 2 bases and 3 bases, with 11 bases remaining between them. CDR3 bases: TGTGCCAGCAGCTTAGGAGCGGGCGGCTACGAGCAGTACTTC. Amino acids: CASSLGAGGYEQYF. Using reference TRBV7-3 and TRBJ2-7 for the parts outside the CDR3, the full variable domain is GAGVSQTPSNKVTEKGKYVELRCDPISGHTALYWYRQSLGQGPEFLIYFQGTGAADDSGLPNDRFFAVRPEGSVSTLKIQRTERGDSAVYLCASSLGAGGYEQYFGPGTRLTVT.

V and J are TRBV10-3 and TRBJ1-2, with 11 bases matching TRBD1. J lost 4 bases, V lost 1 base, and 5 bases had no gene match. The CDR3 is 16 amino acids. The germline gives CDR1 ENHRY, CDR2 SYGVKD. The chain's CDR3 is CAISELDRGLSYGYTF. DNA for the CDR3: TGTGCCATCAGTGAGTTGGACAGGGGGCTATCCTATGGCTACACCTTC.

In this sample, this clone turned up once. The rearrangement links TRBV19 to TRBJ2-1; TRBD2 agrees at 8 bases. V lost 5 bases and J lost 4; bases outside the gene matches: 7. CDR1 is LNHDA and CDR2 is SQIVND in the germline V gene (reference sequence). The CDR3 is 15 amino acids. CDR3 nucleotide sequence: TGTGCCAGTAGTGCGCTAGCGGGTTCGTACAATGAGCAGTTCTTC. Translation gives CASSALAGSYNEQFF.

The rearrangement links TRBV7-3 to TRBJ2-1, with D unclear. The CDR3 sequence is 16 residues long. Trimming cost V 4 bases and J 0 bases, with 13 bases left between them. From germline, CDR1 is SGHTA and CDR2 FQGTGA. CDR3 loop: CASSSVTTFSYNEQFF. DNA of the CDR3: TGTGCCAGCAGCTCGGTTACTACTTTCTCCTACAATGAGCAGTTCTTC.

The chain uses TRBV9 and TRBJ2-2, with TRBD2 matching 14 bases. V gave up 0 bases and J gave up 6 bases; unmatched junction bases: 4. Germline-derived CDR1 and CDR2 are SGDLS and YYNGEE. The CDR3 contains 17 residues. The CDR3 loop reads CASSVVGGLAGAGELFF. CDR3 DNA sequence: TGTGCCAGCAGCGTAGTAGGGGGACTAGCGGGAGCCGGGGAGCTGTTTTTT.

The CDR3 coding sequence is TGTGCCAGCAGTTTACATACGGGCTACGAGCAGTACTTC. It yields the protein CASSLHTGYEQYF. This sequence joins TRBV27 and TRBJ2-7; no definite D call. V gave up 2 bases and J gave up 3 bases, with 8 bases separating them. Germline values: CDR1 MNHEY, CDR2 SMNVEV (reference sequence). This CDR3 contains 13 residues.

This chain links TRBV5-4 with TRBJ2-5; D gene unclear. The CDR3 consists of 13 residues. The germline V gene encodes CDR1 SGHNT and CDR2 YYREEE (reference sequence). Trimming removed 3 bases from V and 1 base from J, with 7 bases in between. CDR3 residues: CASSSTPQETQYF. As DNA, the CDR3 is TGTGCCAGCAGCTCTACCCCCCAAGAGACCCAGTACTTC.

As to this clone: In the same sample, other DNA sequences code for this CDR3. As DNA, the CDR3 is TGTGCCAGCAGCGACCGGAGCTCCTACAATGAGCAGTTCTTC. This encodes CASSDRSSYNEQFF. V gene TRBV9 combines with J gene TRBJ2-1; D is ambiguous. V lost 3 bases to trimming and J lost 0 bases, with 7 bases between them. The CDR3 consists of 14 residues. Looked up from germline, CDR1 is SGDLS and CDR2 is YYNGEE.

The CDR3 spells CASSYETSGYNEQFF. CDR3 in DNA: TGTGCCAGCAGTTATGAAACTAGCGGCTACAATGAGCAGTTCTTC. The J gene is TRBJ2-1, the V gene TRBV6-6; 8 positions match TRBD2. The germline gives CDR1 MNHNY, CDR2 SVGAGI (reference sequence). This CDR3 has 15 amino acids. Losses at the gene ends were 3 bases for V and 3 bases for J; bases not matched to a gene: 4.

The rearrangement uses TRBV6-6 and TRBJ2-7, with D perhaps matching TRBD1 (5 bases). CDR3 length: 16 amino acids. V was shortened by 7 bases and J by 2 bases, with 21 bases between the two germline ends. CDR1 MNHNY and CDR2 SVGAGI come from the germline V gene (reference sequence). CDR3 DNA sequence: TGTGCCAGCACCGACCCCGGTCAGGGTCAACCCTACGAGCAGTACTTC. Amino acids: CASTDPGQGQPYEQYF.

The chain joins TRBV5-5 to TRBJ2-5; 9 nucleotides match TRBD2. V shed 0 bases, J shed 1 base, and the junction held 7 bases outside the gene matches. This CDR3 has 17 amino acids. The V gene's germline CDR1 is SGHKS and CDR2 YYEKEE (reference sequence). CDR3 nucleotide sequence: TGTGCCAGCAGCTTGGCCTTTACTAGCGGGCCCCAAGAGACCCAGTACTTC. Translating gives CASSLAFTSGPQETQYF.